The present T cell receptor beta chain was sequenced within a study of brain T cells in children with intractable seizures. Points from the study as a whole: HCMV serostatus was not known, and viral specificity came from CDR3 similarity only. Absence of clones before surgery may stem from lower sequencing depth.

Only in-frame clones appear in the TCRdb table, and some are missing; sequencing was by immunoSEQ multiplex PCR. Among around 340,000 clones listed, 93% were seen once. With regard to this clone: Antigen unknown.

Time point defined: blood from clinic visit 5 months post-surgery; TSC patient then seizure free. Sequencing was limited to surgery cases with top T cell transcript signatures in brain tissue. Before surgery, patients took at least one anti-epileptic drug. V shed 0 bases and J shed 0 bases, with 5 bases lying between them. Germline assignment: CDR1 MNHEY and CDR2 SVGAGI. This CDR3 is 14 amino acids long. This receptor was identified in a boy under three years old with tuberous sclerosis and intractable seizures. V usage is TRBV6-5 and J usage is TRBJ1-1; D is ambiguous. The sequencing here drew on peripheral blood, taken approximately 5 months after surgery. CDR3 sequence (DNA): TGTGCCAGCAGTTACTCGGTGTTGAACACTGAAGCTTTCTTT. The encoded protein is CASSYSVLNTEAFF.